What follows are 20 T cell receptor beta chains derived from one specimen sequenced in a study of T cells generated in artificial thymic organoids. Reverse primers in the TRAC or TRBC constant regions drove separate semi-nested PCRs for TCRalpha and TCRbeta. TCRdb re-analysed the 5' RACE reads in MiXCR, keeping a single row per CDR3 protein. Of some 8,000 distinct CDR3 sequences in the sample, about 16% are singletons; the top ten hold about 1.5%. The sample was naive CD8+ T cells from the thymus. Subset reported: CD3+TCRalphabeta+CD8SP T cells; for blood, CD45RO-CCR7+ naive CD8+ T cells. The origin of the receptors is a human donor who gave cord blood stem cells for thymic organoid culture, a cardiac surgery patient who gave postnatal thymus, or a blood donor (not recorded which).

In its sample, this clonotype ranks as medium-sized. The rearrangement links TRBV6-2 or TRBV6-3 to TRBJ2-3; maybe TRBD1 (6 bases). The V gene lost 8 bases and the J gene lost 0 bases, with 27 bases spanning the gap. Germline V gives CDR1 MNHEY, CDR2 SVGEGT. The CDR3 length is 19 residues. CDR3 amino acids: CASHSPYFSRDTSTDTQYF. CDR3 nucleotide sequence: TGTGCCAGCCATAGCCCCTATTTCTCCCGGGACACTAGCACAGATACGCAGTATTTT.

This clonotype ranks as medium-sized. J is TRBJ2-3 and V is TRBV29-1; TRBD2 might be the D (6 bases). CDR1 SQVTM and CDR2 ANQGSEA come from the germline V gene. The germline V and J ends were trimmed by 1 base and 4 bases, with 12 bases remaining between them. The length of the CDR3 is 14 residues. CDR3 in DNA: TGCAGCGTTGAAGCGGGGGTGAGGGCAGATACGCAGTATTTT. Translation gives CSVEAGVRADTQYF.

This clonotype rates as medium-sized (0.01 to 0.1%). The genes are TRBV15 and TRBJ2-1; D not resolved. CDR1 and CDR2 (germline): LNHNV, YYDKDF (reference sequence). The ends were cut back, 5 bases at V and 5 bases at J, with 10 bases in the middle. The CDR3 spans 13 residues. CDR3 sequence: CATSFRIDNEQFF. The DNA of the CDR3 is TGTGCCACCAGCTTTAGGATAGACAATGAGCAGTTCTTC.

This clonotype was seen many times. This rearrangement joins TRBV6-2 or TRBV6-3 to TRBJ1-5; 8 nucleotides agree with TRBD1. V was clipped by 4 bases and J by 4 bases; unmatched bases: 9. Per the germline V gene, CDR1 is MNHEY and CDR2 is SVGEGT. There are 16 residues in the CDR3. The CDR3 region is CASSSRGTGFNQPQHF. The CDR3 nucleotides read TGTGCCAGCAGTTCCCGGGGGACAGGCTTTAATCAGCCCCAGCATTTT.

This clonotype is labeled medium-sized. The chain employs TRBV28 and TRBJ2-1, with 8 positions matching TRBD2. Germline CDR1 MDHEN, CDR2 SYDVKM. With 1 base clipped from V and 4 bases from J, the junction kept 12 bases outside the gene matches. The CDR3 length is 18 residues. In DNA, the CDR3 is TGTGCCAGCAGTTTATCGGAGCGGGAGCGTCAACCTTACAATGAGCAGTTCTTC. Translating gives CASSLSERERQPYNEQFF.

In its sample, this clonotype ranks as medium-sized. This chain uses TRBV5-5 with TRBJ2-7, with a weak D call TRBD1 (5 bases). The CDR3 spans 13 residues. The germline gives CDR1 SGHKS, CDR2 YYEKEE (reference sequence). Trimming left V 6 bases short and J 1 base short, with 11 bases between. CDR3 sequence reads: CASTGDSSYEQYF. The DNA of the CDR3 is TGTGCCAGCACCGGCGACAGTTCCTACGAGCAGTACTTC.

By sample fraction, this clonotype is medium-sized. The chain carries TRBV7-2 and TRBJ2-5; 9 positions match TRBD2. This CDR3 comprises 16 residues. Germline values: CDR1 SGHTA, CDR2 FQGNSA. V gave up 3 bases and J gave up 3 bases; unmatched junction bases: 8. The DNA for the CDR3 is TGTGCCAGCAGCTTCTCTCTAGCGGGGCACGAAGAGACCCAGTACTTC. It is translated as CASSFSLAGHEETQYF.

This clonotype was detected many times. The gene calls are TRBV6-6 and TRBJ2-4; no clear D. The germline V and J ends were trimmed by 2 bases and 4 bases, with 12 bases remaining between them. CDR3 length: 15 residues. Germline V lookup: CDR1 MNHNY, CDR2 SVGAGI (reference sequence). The CDR3 nucleotides read TGTGCCAGCAGTTACCCAGCCCGTGAGAAAAACATTCAGTACTTC. This sequence encodes CASSYPAREKNIQYF.

Judged by abundance, this clonotype is medium-sized. The chain combines TRBV4-1 with TRBJ2-7; 12 bases match TRBD2. Germline V gene sequence: CDR1 MGHRA, CDR2 YSYEKL. After removal of 4 bases from V and 5 bases from J, the junction contained 9 bases not matched to a gene. This CDR3 is built from 16 residues. CDR3 in amino acids: CASSRQTSGSDNEQYF. In nucleotides, the CDR3 is TGCGCCAGCAGCCGACAGACTAGCGGGAGTGACAACGAGCAGTACTTC.

The table lists this clonotype with a few counts. It may be a read error: a sequence one base away is much more abundant. The rearrangement uses TRBV6-1 and TRBJ1-3, with a weak D call TRBD1 (6 bases). The germline V gene encodes CDR1 MNHNS and CDR2 SASEGT. The CDR3 contains 14 residues. The CDR3 DNA reads TGTGCCAGCAGTGAATGGGGGCTGCGGAACACCACATATTTT. The encoded protein is CASSEWGLRNTTYF.

This clonotype counts as medium-sized. The chain employs TRBV20-1 and TRBJ2-7; 9 bases agree with TRBD1. V was pared by 5 bases and J by 3 bases, with 11 bases of the junction left unmatched. This CDR3 contains 15 residues. CDR1 and CDR2 (germline): DFQATT, SNEGSKA (reference sequence). CDR3 sequence reads: CSADDQDRGLYEQYF. Here the CDR3 DNA reads TGCAGTGCTGATGATCAGGACAGGGGTCTCTACGAGCAGTACTTC.

As for this clonotype: This may be a read error, as it is one base from a much larger clone. The CDR3 spells CAGGAGMVPNQPQHF. CDR3 nucleotide sequence: TGTGCCGGCGGGGCAGGGATGGTTCCCAATCAGCCCCAGCATTTT. This chain joins TRBV6-6 and TRBJ1-5; D perhaps matches TRBD1 (5 bases). Germline CDR1 reads MNHNY; CDR2 reads SVGAGI (reference sequence). V gave up 11 bases and J gave up 3 bases, with 20 bases separating them. The CDR3 totals 15 residues.

This clonotype is labeled as medium-sized. The J gene is TRBJ2-2, the V gene TRBV3-1; the D gene is possibly TRBD1 (6 bases). In germline, CDR1 is LGHDT, CDR2 YNNKEL (reference sequence). V lost 1 base, J lost 1 base, and 13 bases lay in between. The CDR3 runs to 17 residues. The CDR3, as DNA: TGTGCCAGCAGCCAAGGGGCAGGGGTGGGGAACACCGGGGAGCTGTTTTTT. It yields the protein CASSQGAGVGNTGELFF.

This clonotype was found many times. The CDR3 nucleotides read TGTGCCAGCAGCTTAGTAACTTCGAAGGGTGATACGCAGTATTTT. It yields the protein CASSLVTSKGDTQYF. The V and J genes are TRBV7-9 and TRBJ2-3; D not certain. Germline CDR1 SEHNR, CDR2 FQNEAQ (reference sequence). CDR3 length: 15 residues. The V gene lost 1 base and the J gene lost 6 bases, with 14 bases spanning the gap.

This clonotype is medium-sized. The chain employs TRBV7-8 and TRBJ2-1, with TRBD2 matching 7 bases. CDR3 length: 17 residues. The V gene end was trimmed by 1 base and the J gene end by 0 bases; junction bases not matched to a gene: 6. The germline gives CDR1 SGHVS, CDR2 FQNEAQ. The DNA of the CDR3 is TGTGCCAGCAGCTTAGGCACTAGCGTTAGCTCCTACAATGAGCAGTTCTTC. Amino acids: CASSLGTSVSSYNEQFF. The full variable domain, its missing parts supplied by reference TRBV7-8 and TRBJ2-1, is GAGVSQSPRYKVAKRGQDVALRCDPISGHVSLFWYQQALGQGPEFLTYFQNEAQLDKSGLPSDRFFAERPEGSVSTLKIQRTQQEDSAVYLCASSLGTSVSSYNEQFFGPGTRLTVL.

The gene calls are TRBV27 and TRBJ1-6; maybe TRBD1 (5 bases). This CDR3 is 13 amino acids long. Germline V gene lookup returns CDR1 MNHEY and CDR2 SMNVEV (reference sequence). The V gene lost 3 bases and the J gene lost 10 bases, with 10 bases spanning the gap. The CDR3 DNA reads as TGTGCCAGCAGTTTGGGGGGGGGGTCACCCCTCCACTTT. Amino acid sequence: CASSLGGGSPLHF.

The chain recombines TRBV7-2 with TRBJ2-2; D unclear. The CDR3 loop spans 12 amino acids. Germline loops: CDR1 SGHTA, CDR2 FQGNSA. V was pared by 1 base and J by 9 bases, with 6 bases between. The CDR3, as DNA: TGTGCCAGCAGCTTAGTCCCCCGGGAGCTGTTTTTT. Encoded protein: CASSLVPRELFF.

By share of the sample, this clonotype is medium-sized. The chain has TRBV5-5 and TRBJ2-3, with D possibly matching TRBD2 (5 bases). V lost 4 bases to trimming and J lost 5 bases, with 11 bases between them. The CDR3 sequence is 13 residues long. The V gene's germline CDR1 is SGHKS and CDR2 YYEKEE (reference sequence). The CDR3 DNA sequence: TGTGCCAGCAGCCACCCGGCGGGAGATACGCAGTATTTT. Its protein product is CASSHPAGDTQYF.

This clonotype was observed at least ten times. V and J are TRBV28 and TRBJ2-2; 9 bases fit TRBD2. The CDR3 runs to 15 residues. The V and J ends lost 6 bases and 6 bases, in that order; junction bases with no gene match: 8. Germline loops: CDR1 MDHEN, CDR2 SYDVKM. The chain's CDR3 is CASRPGTSSAGELFF. The CDR3, as DNA: TGTGCCAGCAGGCCTGGGACTAGCAGCGCCGGGGAGCTGTTTTTT.

As for this clonotype: A much more abundant neighbour one base away suggests this may be a read error. The chain recombines TRBV7-9 with TRBJ2-1; the D gene is possibly TRBD1 (5 bases). The CDR3 runs 13 residues. Germline V gives CDR1 SEHNR, CDR2 FQNEAQ (reference sequence). Trimming cost V 1 base and J 9 bases, with 10 bases left between them. CDR3 DNA sequence: TGTGCCAGCAGCTTAGACAGGACGGGTGAGCAGTTCTTC. Translated: CASSLDRTGEQFF.